The present T cell receptor (beta chain) was sequenced within a study of PD-1 blockade in classical Hodgkin lymphoma. Generated by immunoSEQ multiplex PCR, the TCRdb table keeps only in-frame clones and is missing some. This table has about 24,000 clones, 80% appearing once. This CDR3 spans 14 amino acids. Germline CDR1 is MNHEY and CDR2 is SVGAGI. The junction had 7 bases not matched to a gene; V was cut back by 10 bases and J by 0 bases. Each patient relapsed following autologous stem cell transplantation, and prior brentuximab vedotin exposure differed. The chain combines TRBV6-5 with TRBJ1-1; 8 bases agree with TRBD1. Sequenced material: peripheral blood mononuclear cells (PBMCs), taken at baseline. This receptor was taken from a human donor with classical Hodgkin lymphoma. The CDR3 loop reads CAIRQGLMNTEAFF. The DNA for the CDR3 is TGTGCCATCCGACAGGGGCTAATGAACACTGAAGCTTTCTTT.